This entry lists 15 T cell receptor beta chains sequenced from one sample in a study of shared clonotypes between healthy human individuals. The assay was immunoSEQ multiplex PCR, and TCRdb's table has in-frame clones only and misses some. The sample has more than 2 million clones, 85% to 95% seen once. The specimen sequenced was naive CD4+ T cells sorted from blood. Indicated subset: CD45RA+ positively selected. These receptors all stem from a man aged 18 to 29 in good health.

The chain carries TRBV25-1 and TRBJ2-3; 11 bases fit TRBD2. J gave up 6 bases and V 4 bases, and 6 bases lay outside the gene matches. Germline V lookup: CDR1 MGHDK, CDR2 SYGVNS. The CDR3 is 15 amino acids. The CDR3 nucleotides are TGTGCCAGCAGTGGTCTGGGACTAGCGGAGGATACGCAGTATTTT. Its protein product is CASSGLGLAEDTQYF.

This clone was seen once. The rearrangement joins TRBV19 to TRBJ1-5; D is perhaps TRBD1 (5 bases). Germline V gene lookup returns CDR1 LNHDA and CDR2 SQIVND (reference sequence). The CDR3 extends over 17 amino acids. V lost 3 bases, J lost 8 bases, and 23 bases lay in between. CDR3 bases: TGTGCCAGTAGTATTCCTGAGGGGCAGGGCGAGGGTAAGCCCCAGCATTTT. Translating gives CASSIPEGQGEGKPQHF.

V gene TRBV7-2 combines with J gene TRBJ2-4; no reliable D call. The germline CDR1 and CDR2 sequences are SGHTA and FQGNSA. Trimming pared 0 bases from V and 5 bases from J, leaving 11 bases between. This CDR3 comprises 15 residues. The CDR3 DNA follows: TGTGCCAGCAGCTTAGCGGTACTGACGCAAAACATTCAGTACTTC. This translates into CASSLAVLTQNIQYF.

V and J are TRBV6-6 and TRBJ2-5; 11 bases are shared with TRBD2. Looked up from germline, CDR1 is MNHNY and CDR2 is SVGAGI (reference sequence). The CDR3 totals 15 residues. With V trimmed by 7 bases and J by 4 bases, 8 bases remained unmatched. The CDR3 loop reads CASTQVAGGRETQYF. The CDR3 DNA follows: TGTGCCAGCACCCAAGTAGCGGGGGGGCGAGAGACCCAGTACTTC.

The chain has TRBV5-6 and TRBJ2-1; possibly TRBD2 for D (6 bases). The CDR3 length is 15 residues. Trimming took 4 bases from V and 9 from J, leaving 20 bases between them. The V gene's germline CDR1 is SGHDT and CDR2 YYEEEE. CDR3 bases: TGTGCCAGCAGCACAGACTGGGCGGGGAATGGTGAGCAGTTCTTC. Protein: CASSTDWAGNGEQFF.

The V call is TRBV5-4, the J call TRBJ1-1; D gene uncertain. CDR3 length: 15 amino acids. Germline V gene sequence: CDR1 SGHNT, CDR2 YYREEE (reference sequence). V shed 0 bases and J shed 1 base, with 10 bases lying between them. CDR3 DNA sequence: TGTGCCAGCAGCTTGGCCGGCAGTCAGAACACTGAAGCTTTCTTT. Amino acids: CASSLAGSQNTEAFF.

V gene TRBV6-6 combines with J gene TRBJ1-2; D is uncertain. CDR1 MNHNY and CDR2 SVGAGI come from the germline V gene (reference sequence). This CDR3 is built from 13 residues. V was clipped by 0 bases and J by 5 bases, with 7 bases between them. CDR3 amino acids: CASSYSGGYGYTF. CDR3 DNA sequence: TGTGCCAGCAGTTACTCAGGAGGGTATGGCTACACCTTC.

Turning to this clone: Other DNA sequences of this sample code for an identical CDR3. V gene TRBV7-8 combines with J gene TRBJ2-7, with 10 bases lining up with TRBD1. V trimming: 6 bases; J trimming: 1 base; junction bases outside the gene matches: 6. The CDR3 sequence is 15 residues long. Germline CDR1 and CDR2: SGHVS and FQNEAQ. Here the CDR3 DNA reads TGTGCCAGCAGTCTTGACAGGGGGCCATCCTACGAGCAGTACTTC. This codes for CASSLDRGPSYEQYF.

This chain connects TRBV5-1 to TRBJ2-2, with D uncertain. CDR3 length equals 16 residues. V was trimmed by 0 bases and J by 2 bases, leaving 11 bases between them. The germline V gene encodes CDR1 SGHRS and CDR2 YFSETQ. The CDR3 sequence is CASSLAGPPNTGELFF. CDR3 sequence (DNA): TGCGCCAGCAGCTTGGCAGGCCCGCCTAACACCGGGGAGCTGTTTTTT.

V and J are TRBV19 and TRBJ2-7; no clear D gene. Trimming took off 3 bases at V and 2 bases at J, with 14 bases between the two ends. Germline values: CDR1 LNHDA, CDR2 SQIVND (reference sequence). The CDR3 totals 15 residues. The CDR3 spells CASSMILGEPYEQYF. The CDR3 DNA reads as TGTGCCAGTAGTATGATTTTGGGCGAACCCTACGAGCAGTACTTC. The whole variable domain, remainder taken from reference TRBV19 and TRBJ2-7, is DGGITQSPKYLFRKEGQNVTLSCEQNLNHDAMYWYRQDPGQGLRLIYYSQIVNDFQKGDIAEGYSVSREKKESFPLTVTSAQKNPTAFYLCASSMILGEPYEQYFGPGTRLTVT.

This clone was recorded a few times. As DNA, the CDR3 is TGTGCCAGCAGCGATGACCCCTCTCCCACCGGGGAGCTGTTTTTT. Amino acid sequence: CASSDDPSPTGELFF. The chain couples TRBV5-6 to TRBJ2-2; no clear D. Germline assignment: CDR1 SGHDT and CDR2 YYEEEE. Trimming left V 4 bases short and J 4 bases short, with 14 bases between. The CDR3 covers 15 residues.

This clone came up once. V is TRBV10-1 and J is TRBJ2-3; perhaps TRBD2 as D (6 bases). Germline V CDR1 and CDR2: WNHNN, SYGVQD (reference sequence). V gave up 4 bases and J gave up 4 bases, with 15 bases separating them. The CDR3 covers 15 residues. CDR3: CASSAWVGGPDTQYF. CDR3 in DNA: TGCGCCAGCAGTGCATGGGTGGGGGGACCAGATACGCAGTATTTT.

The chain employs TRBV7-2 and TRBJ2-2; 8 bases fit TRBD2. This CDR3 is built from 15 residues. Losses at the gene ends were 5 bases for V and 9 bases for J; bases not matched to a gene: 11. The germline V gene encodes CDR1 SGHTA and CDR2 FQGNSA. The CDR3 sequence is CASSDPGLVRRELFF. The CDR3 nucleotides read TGTGCCAGCAGCGACCCGGGACTAGTACGACGGGAGCTGTTTTTT. The whole variable domain, remainder taken from reference TRBV7-2 and TRBJ2-2, is GAGVSQSPSNKVTEKGKDVELRCDPISGHTALYWYRQSLGQGLEFLIYFQGNSAPDKSGLPSDRFSAERTGGSVSTLTIQRTQQEDSAVYLCASSDPGLVRRELFFGEGSRLTVL.

This clone showed up just once. The CDR3 loop reads CAWSIPGGIAKNIQYF. In nucleotides, the CDR3 is TGTGCCTGGAGTATACCGGGGGGTATAGCCAAAAACATTCAGTACTTC. The J gene is TRBJ2-4, the V gene TRBV30, with 7 bases aligning to TRBD2. V shed 2 bases, J shed 0 bases, and the junction held 7 bases outside the gene matches. The CDR3 contains 16 residues. Germline V CDR1 and CDR2: GTSNPN, SVGIG (reference sequence).

The chain combines TRBV11-1 with TRBJ2-5; 12 positions agree with TRBD1. Per the germline V gene, CDR1 is SGHAT and CDR2 is FQDESV (reference sequence). This CDR3 contains 15 residues. J lost 5 bases, V lost 5 bases, and 6 bases had no gene match. CDR3 residues: CASSPGQGAGETQYF. The CDR3 region has the DNA TGTGCCAGCAGCCCGGGACAGGGGGCAGGGGAGACCCAGTACTTC.